A single sample is the source of the 32 T cell receptor beta chains below, sequenced in a study of T-cell reconstitution after alpha-beta-depleted transplantation in children. For TCRbeta, the library was prepared with unique molecular identifiers. TCRdb reprocessed the PCR reads via MiXCR and lists one record per CDR3 protein. The sample records 580,000 or so distinct CDR3 sequences, 20% to 25% being singletons. The specimen comprised PBMCs, mostly from graft donor cells, sampled 360 days after TCRalphabeta/CD19-depleted stem cell transplant. These receptors were taken from a boy younger than two who had a stem cell transplant for acute myeloid leukemia, so the T cells may come from the graft donor.

This clonotype has a handful of counts. The chain joins TRBV20-1 to TRBJ1-5; tentatively, D is TRBD1 (5 bases). The germline CDR1 and CDR2 sequences are DFQATT and SNEGSKA (reference sequence). The CDR3 runs to 15 residues. The germline V and J ends were trimmed by 5 bases and 3 bases, with 17 bases remaining between them. The DNA for the CDR3 is TGCAGTGCTGGGACCGAACAAGATTTCAATCAGCCCCAGCATTTT. It yields the protein CSAGTEQDFNQPQHF.

This clonotype was counted only a few times. This chain links TRBV20-1 with TRBJ2-1; 9 positions match TRBD1. The CDR3 is 15 amino acids. CDR1 is DFQATT, CDR2 SNEGSKA, per germline (reference sequence). With 0 bases clipped from V and 8 bases from J, the junction kept 8 bases outside the gene matches. CDR3 sequence: CSARDWDRVRYEQFF. The CDR3 DNA reads TGCAGTGCTAGAGATTGGGACAGGGTTAGGTATGAGCAGTTCTTC.

The chain employs TRBV7-8 and TRBJ2-5; D is unresolved. Germline-derived CDR1 and CDR2 are SGHVS and FQNEAQ. Trimming took off 2 bases at V and 5 bases at J, with 6 bases between the two ends. CDR3 length: 12 amino acids. The CDR3 DNA sequence: TGTGCCAGCAGCTTAAGGATGGAGACCCAGTACTTC. Its translation is CASSLRMETQYF.

The gene calls are TRBV20-1 and TRBJ1-1; D uncertain. The CDR3 is made up of 14 amino acids. Germline V CDR1 and CDR2: DFQATT, SNEGSKA (reference sequence). V was clipped by 3 bases and J by 0 bases, with 11 bases between them. The CDR3 here is CSARRIGLNTEAFF. CDR3 nucleotides: TGCAGTGCTAGGAGAATAGGGTTGAACACTGAAGCTTTCTTT.

The V call is TRBV5-6, the J call TRBJ2-7; no reliable D call. Germline CDR1 reads SGHDT; CDR2 reads YYEEEE. This CDR3 spans 11 amino acids. V was cut by 5 bases and J by 5 bases, with 8 bases left in between. Here the CDR3 DNA reads TGTGCCAGCAGTGGTCTCGACGAGCAGTACTTC. Translating it yields CASSGLDEQYF.

This clonotype was found a few times. CDR3 nucleotides: TGTGCCAGCTCACTAGAGTGGATGCTCACAGATACGCAGTATTTT. The encoded protein is CASSLEWMLTDTQYF. V usage is TRBV18 and J usage is TRBJ2-3; no clear D. CDR3 length equals 15 residues. CDR1 KGHSH and CDR2 LQKENI come from the germline V gene. Between the trimmed V and J ends, which lost 4 bases and 2 bases, there was a span of 13 bases.

This clonotype was seen a handful of times. The J gene is TRBJ1-1, the V gene TRBV12-3 or TRBV12-4; 10 positions agree with TRBD1. This CDR3 has 10 residues. With V trimmed by 8 bases and J by 11 bases, 2 bases remained unmatched. CDR3 DNA: TGTGCCAGCGCGGGACAGGGGGCTTTCTTT. Translated: CASAGQGAFF.

This rearrangement joins TRBV5-1 to TRBJ2-5; the D is unclear. Trimming took 0 bases from V and 4 from J, leaving 7 bases between them. The CDR3 totals 13 residues. In germline, CDR1 is SGHRS, CDR2 YFSETQ. The CDR3 is CASSLEFSETQYF. The CDR3 coding sequence is TGCGCCAGCAGCTTGGAGTTCTCAGAGACCCAGTACTTC. Variable domain in full (rest from reference TRBV5-1 and TRBJ2-5): KAGVTQTPRYLIKTRGQQVTLSCSPISGHRSVSWYQQTPGQGLQFLFEYFSETQRNKGNFPGRFSGRQFSNSRSEMNVSTLELGDSALYLCASSLEFSETQYFGPGTRLLVL.

The chain employs TRBV6-2 or TRBV6-3 and TRBJ2-7; D not certain. CDR3 size: 13 residues. The ends were cut back, 0 bases at V and 7 bases at J, with 10 bases in the middle. Per the germline V gene, CDR1 is MNHEY and CDR2 is SVGEGT. Here the CDR3 reads CASSYSPEGEQYF. CDR3 in DNA: TGTGCCAGCAGTTACTCTCCTGAAGGGGAGCAGTACTTC.

Many counts were recorded for this clonotype. The V and J genes are TRBV29-1 and TRBJ1-2; D gene uncertain. The germline CDR1 and CDR2 sequences are SQVTM and ANQGSEA. This CDR3 spans 15 amino acids. Trimming took 6 bases from V and 2 from J, leaving 19 bases between them. In DNA form, the CDR3 reads TGCAGCGTGACCCTTAGACAAGCTGACAACTATGGCTACACCTTC. Translating gives CSVTLRQADNYGYTF.

V gene TRBV7-9 combines with J gene TRBJ2-6; D perhaps matches TRBD1 (6 bases). The V end was cut by 1 base, the J end by 4 bases, with 14 bases between. This CDR3 is built from 17 residues. Germline V gene lookup returns CDR1 SEHNR and CDR2 FQNEAQ (reference sequence). The CDR3, as DNA: TGTGCCAGCAGCTTAGGGGGTAACAGGGCCGGGGCCAACGTCCTGACTTTC. Residues: CASSLGGNRAGANVLTF.

The V call is TRBV4-3, the J call TRBJ2-7, with TRBD1 as a possible D gene (6 bases). The CDR3 length is 15 residues. Germline CDR1 and CDR2: LGHNA and YSLEER. V was clipped by 0 bases and J by 1 base, with 10 bases between them. The CDR3 DNA is TGCGCCAGCAGCCAAGATCCAGGGGAATCCTACGAGCAGTACTTC. Its protein is CASSQDPGESYEQYF.

This clonotype has a handful of counts. V usage is TRBV5-1 and J usage is TRBJ2-1, with D possibly called TRBD1 or TRBD2 (6 bases each). V was clipped by 0 bases and J by 5 bases, with 12 bases between them. Germline V gene sequence: CDR1 SGHRS, CDR2 YFSETQ. This CDR3 spans 15 amino acids. Here the CDR3 reads CASSLVAGEDNEQFF. CDR3 DNA: TGCGCCAGCAGCTTGGTGGCAGGGGAGGACAATGAGCAGTTCTTC.

The chain has TRBV7-9 and TRBJ2-5, with D possibly TRBD1 on 5 matching bases. The CDR3 is made up of 14 amino acids. V gave up 0 bases and J gave up 5 bases, with 10 bases separating them. The germline V gene encodes CDR1 SEHNR and CDR2 FQNEAQ (reference sequence). The CDR3 reads CASSLATGGETQYF. DNA for the CDR3: TGTGCCAGCAGCTTAGCAACAGGTGGGGAGACCCAGTACTTC.

The gene calls are TRBV20-1 and TRBJ1-1; maybe TRBD1 (6 bases). Per germline, CDR1 DFQATT and CDR2 SNEGSKA (reference sequence). Trimming pared 3 bases from V and 3 bases from J, leaving 17 bases between. The CDR3 extends over 15 amino acids. The DNA of the CDR3 is TGCAGTGCTAGGCTACAGGGATTGGGTGACACTGAAGCTTTCTTT. Amino acid sequence: CSARLQGLGDTEAFF.

The gene calls are TRBV7-9 and TRBJ1-5; the D is unclear. The ends were cut back, 1 base at V and 4 bases at J, with 8 bases in the middle. The CDR3 consists of 14 residues. Germline CDR1 and CDR2: SEHNR and FQNEAQ (reference sequence). The CDR3 loop is CASSLGPENQPQHF. For the CDR3, the DNA is TGTGCCAGCAGCTTAGGGCCAGAGAATCAGCCCCAGCATTTT.

The chain has TRBV4-3 and TRBJ2-1, with TRBD2 matching over 13 bases. The trim removed 4 bases at V and 8 bases at J, leaving 2 bases unmatched. This CDR3 spans 14 amino acids. The germline CDR1 and CDR2 sequences are LGHNA and YSLEER. The CDR3 loop reads CASSPGLAGYEQFF. The CDR3 nucleotides are TGCGCCAGCAGCCCGGGACTAGCGGGGTATGAGCAGTTCTTC.

This rearrangement joins TRBV28 to TRBJ2-7; TRBD1 aligns across 10 bases. The V segment lost 5 bases and the J segment 3 bases; nucleotides outside the gene matches: 7. The CDR3 consists of 15 residues. In germline, CDR1 is MDHEN, CDR2 SYDVKM. The CDR3 reads CASSGPGQGFYEQYF. For the CDR3, the DNA is TGTGCCAGCAGTGGACCGGGACAGGGGTTCTACGAGCAGTACTTC. Full variable domain (rest looked up from reference TRBV28 and TRBJ2-7): DVKVTQSSRYLVKRTGEKVFLECVQDMDHENMFWYRQDPGLGLRLIYFSYDVKMKEKGDIPEGYSVSREKKERFSLILESASTNQTSMYLCASSGPGQGFYEQYFGPGTRLTVT.

This clonotype was seen repeatedly, ten times or more. V usage is TRBV6-5 and J usage is TRBJ2-1; the D call may be TRBD1 or TRBD2 (6 bases each). The germline V gene encodes CDR1 MNHEY and CDR2 SVGAGI. The CDR3 covers 18 residues. Trimming left V 2 bases short and J 8 bases short, with 25 bases between. The CDR3 loop is CASSYTVGGFLSTYEQFF. The CDR3 bases are TGTGCCAGCAGTTACACGGTAGGGGGGTTTCTCTCTACATATGAGCAGTTCTTC.

J is TRBJ1-1 and V is TRBV5-5; no reliable D call. Deletions cut 3 bases from V and 4 bases from J, with 13 bases between. CDR3 length: 14 amino acids. CDR1 and CDR2 from the germline V gene are SGHKS and YYEKEE (reference sequence). This CDR3 is CASSWSGDGTEAFF. Written as DNA, the CDR3 is TGTGCCAGCAGCTGGTCGGGTGACGGCACTGAAGCTTTCTTT.

CDR3 coding DNA: TGTGCCAGCAGCAGACTAAGAGACCATAATTCACCCCTCCACTTT. This encodes CASSRLRDHNSPLHF. This chain uses TRBV14 with TRBJ1-6; unclear D gene. Between the trimmed V and J ends, which lost 5 bases and 5 bases, there was a span of 13 bases. The length of the CDR3 is 15 residues. Germline CDR1 is SGHDN and CDR2 is FVKESK.

At least ten counts were recorded for this clonotype. The chain links TRBV20-1 to TRBJ2-1; TRBD2 might be the D (6 bases). The CDR3 has 16 residues. The germline V and J ends were trimmed by 2 bases and 3 bases, with 17 bases remaining between them. The V gene's germline CDR1 is DFQATT and CDR2 SNEGSKA (reference sequence). The CDR3 loop reads CSARSRDSTYYNEQFF. The CDR3 DNA reads TGCAGTGCTAGAAGCCGGGACTCGACGTACTACAATGAGCAGTTCTTC.

This clonotype appeared a few times. The V gene is TRBV10-3, the J gene TRBJ1-2; TRBD1 might be the D (5 bases). The CDR3 is made up of 14 amino acids. Per germline, CDR1 ENHRY and CDR2 SYGVKD. The ends were cut back, 3 bases at V and 3 bases at J, with 11 bases in the middle. For the CDR3, the DNA is TGTGCCATCAGTGATTTGAGCAGGGACTATGGCTACACCTTC. Protein product: CAISDLSRDYGYTF.

This clonotype was seen many times. The chain employs TRBV29-1 and TRBJ2-7, with 9 bases matching TRBD1. The germline V gene has CDR1 SQVTM and CDR2 ANQGSEA. Trimming cost V 1 base and J 2 bases; bases outside gene matches: 6. The CDR3 loop spans 15 amino acids. For the CDR3, the DNA is TGCAGCGTTGAAGCAGCACAGGGGGCCACCTACGAGCAGTACTTC. Translating gives CSVEAAQGATYEQYF.

V is TRBV20-1 and J is TRBJ2-5, with D perhaps given as TRBD1 or TRBD2 (5 bases each). Germline V CDR1 and CDR2: DFQATT, SNEGSKA (reference sequence). This CDR3 spans 15 amino acids. CDR3 residues: CTGFYKGPIQETQYF. The CDR3 DNA is TGCACTGGTTTTTATAAGGGACCGATACAAGAGACCCAGTACTTC.

This chain joins TRBV28 and TRBJ2-1, with TRBD1 matching over 10 bases. V gave up 8 bases and J gave up 4 bases; unmatched junction bases: 11. The CDR3 is 16 residues long. CDR1 is MDHEN, CDR2 SYDVKM, per germline. In DNA, the CDR3 is TGTGCCAGCTCGCCAGCCGGGACAGGGGTTTACAATGAGCAGTTCTTC. It translates to CASSPAGTGVYNEQFF.

This clonotype was observed a few times. The chain recombines TRBV10-3 with TRBJ2-7; D ambiguous. V was pared by 3 bases and J by 5 bases, with 14 bases between. Germline loops: CDR1 ENHRY, CDR2 SYGVKD. This CDR3 comprises 14 residues. The CDR3 DNA sequence: TGTGCCATCAGTGATAGAGGTTTCGATGACGAGCAGTACTTC. Amino acids: CAISDRGFDDEQYF.

This clonotype was seen at least ten times. This chain uses TRBV4-2 with TRBJ1-1; unclear D gene. Germline CDR1 and CDR2: LGHNA and YNFKEQ. Trimming removed 1 base at V and 4 bases at J, with 19 bases between. This CDR3 is 17 amino acids long. The CDR3 DNA reads as TGTGCCAGCAGCCAAGCGGGGATGTGGATAGGTAGCACTGAAGCTTTCTTT. This sequence encodes CASSQAGMWIGSTEAFF.

The J gene is TRBJ1-5, the V gene TRBV20-1; D gene ambiguous. V lost 6 bases and J 7 bases, leaving 16 bases between the germline ends. CDR1 and CDR2 from the germline V gene are DFQATT and SNEGSKA (reference sequence). The CDR3 is made up of 13 amino acids. The CDR3 nucleotides read TGCAGTGCCCGGGTCCAGGTTGGCCAGCCCCAGCATTTT. It encodes CSARVQVGQPQHF.

V usage is TRBV28 and J usage is TRBJ2-1; D unresolved. The V end lost 7 bases, the J end lost 4 bases, and 11 bases lay between the germline ends. CDR1 MDHEN and CDR2 SYDVKM come from the germline V gene. This CDR3 region has 13 residues. CDR3 in DNA: TGTGCCAGCAAAGGGCGGAGATACAATGAGCAGTTCTTC. The encoded protein is CASKGRRYNEQFF.

This clonotype was seen many times. V gene TRBV6-5 combines with J gene TRBJ2-1; 12 nucleotides line up with TRBD2. The CDR3 loop spans 15 amino acids. J lost 8 bases, V lost 2 bases, and 4 bases had no gene match. Germline V gene data show CDR1 as MNHEY and CDR2 as SVGAGI. CDR3 sequence reads: CASSYGLAGKHEQFF. CDR3 bases: TGTGCCAGCAGTTACGGACTAGCGGGGAAGCATGAGCAGTTCTTC.

This clonotype was seen a few times. Here the CDR3 DNA reads TGTGCCAGCAGTTTAGGTACCGTCGGCCAAGGCGAGACCCAGTACTTC. Translating gives CASSLGTVGQGETQYF. The rearrangement joins TRBV12-3 or TRBV12-4 to TRBJ2-5; D is unclear. Trimming took 1 base from V and 5 from J, leaving 17 bases between them. There are 16 residues in the CDR3.